The clone carrying this T cell receptor (beta chain) has only a few counts. Its matching antigen is unknown. This sample stems from a study of shared clonotypes between healthy human individuals. Study-wide findings and caveats: A handful of donors held 5% to 5.5% of naive CD4 clonotypes in common.

Data came from immunoSEQ multiplex PCR; TCRdb stores just in-frame clones and leaves some out. The table records hundreds of thousands of clones, around 92% of them present only once. The naive CD8 subset, CD45RO-negative cells positively selected for CCR7, excluded terminally differentiated effector memory CD45RA+ cells. The sequenced sample was naive CD8+ T cells sorted from blood. The source is a man in his thirties or forties in good health.

DNA of the CDR3: TGTGCCAGCAGCTTATCTAACTATGGCTACACCTTC. It is translated as CASSLSNYGYTF. This chain joins TRBV7-9 and TRBJ1-2; D unresolved. This CDR3 region has 12 residues. The V end lost 2 bases, the J end lost 0 bases, and 1 base lay between the germline ends. Germline CDR1 SEHNR, CDR2 FQNEAQ (reference sequence).